Listed below are T cell receptor beta chains from one sample, sequenced in a study of shared clonotypes between healthy human individuals. Method: immunoSEQ multiplex PCR; TCRdb's copy keeps in-frame clones and lacks some. The table has around 2,000,000 clones, 85% to 95% seen once. The sample consisted of naive CD4+ T cells sorted from blood. Source of these receptors: a man aged 18 to 29 in good health. Each CDR3 is given with its conserved first and last residue. Fields, in order: D gene, clone size, J gene, V gene, CDR3 protein, CDR3 DNA. The D gene is left open where the match is weak. Rows give clone size only sometimes, using once, few, many, or a class for an expanded clone.

d_call: .
clone_size: .
j_call: TRBJ2-2
v_call: TRBV7-3
cdr3_aa: CASSPRNTGELFF
cdr3_nt: TGTGCCAGCAGCCCTCGGAACACCGGGGAGCTGTTTTTT

d_call: .
clone_size: .
j_call: TRBJ1-1
v_call: TRBV18
cdr3_aa: CASSPVTGTANTEAFF
cdr3_nt: TGTGCCAGCTCACCGGTGACTGGGACGGCGAACACTGAAGCTTTCTTT

d_call: .
clone_size: once
j_call: TRBJ1-2
v_call: TRBV28
cdr3_aa: CASSFFVVGYGYTF
cdr3_nt: TGTGCCAGCAGTTTTTTTGTTGTTGGGTATGGCTACACCTTC

d_call: .
clone_size: .
j_call: TRBJ1-2
v_call: TRBV30
cdr3_aa: CAWSVWTTSFGYGYTF
cdr3_nt: TGTGCCTGGAGTGTATGGACCACAAGTTTTGGCTATGGCTACACCTTC

d_call: .
clone_size: .
j_call: TRBJ2-3
v_call: TRBV6-1
cdr3_aa: CASSERTDTQYF
cdr3_nt: TGTGCCAGCAGTGAAAGGACAGATACGCAGTATTTT

d_call: .
clone_size: .
j_call: TRBJ1-2
v_call: TRBV6-5
cdr3_aa: CASSNGQLYGYTF
cdr3_nt: TGTGCCAGCAGCAACGGACAGCTCTATGGCTACACCTTC

d_call: TRBD1
clone_size: once
j_call: TRBJ2-5
v_call: TRBV5-4
cdr3_aa: CASSTGTGGETQYF
cdr3_nt: TGTGCCAGCAGCACCGGGACAGGGGGTGAGACCCAGTACTTC

d_call: .
clone_size: .
j_call: TRBJ1-2
v_call: TRBV6-4
cdr3_aa: CASSEDITGRAGYTF
cdr3_nt: TGTGCCAGCAGTGAGGATATTACAGGGAGGGCTGGCTACACCTTC

d_call: .
clone_size: .
j_call: TRBJ2-7
v_call: TRBV28
cdr3_aa: CASSQPRYYEQYF
cdr3_nt: TGTGCCAGCAGTCAGCCAAGATATTACGAGCAGTACTTC

d_call: .
clone_size: once
j_call: TRBJ1-4
v_call: TRBV28
cdr3_aa: CASSPGAQKLFF
cdr3_nt: TGTGCCAGCAGCCCTGGGGCGCAAAAACTGTTTTTT

d_call: TRBD2
clone_size: .
j_call: TRBJ2-5
v_call: TRBV7-2
cdr3_aa: CASSLRGRAEETQYF
cdr3_nt: TGTGCCAGCAGCTTACGCGGGAGGGCCGAAGAGACCCAGTACTTC

d_call: .
clone_size: once
j_call: TRBJ2-5
v_call: TRBV7-2
cdr3_aa: CASSLTGTQETQYF
cdr3_nt: TGTGCCAGCAGCTTGACCGGGACCCAAGAGACCCAGTACTTC

d_call: TRBD1
clone_size: .
j_call: TRBJ1-4
v_call: TRBV27
cdr3_aa: CASSPGGGEKLFF
cdr3_nt: TGTGCCAGCAGCCCAGGGGGGGGTGAAAAACTGTTTTTT

d_call: .
clone_size: .
j_call: TRBJ2-3
v_call: TRBV4-3
cdr3_aa: CASSQDLNTDTQYF
cdr3_nt: TGCGCCAGCAGCCAAGACCTGAACACAGATACGCAGTATTTT

d_call: .
clone_size: .
j_call: TRBJ2-2
v_call: TRBV6-5
cdr3_aa: CASCARTGELFF
cdr3_nt: TGTGCCAGCTGTGCGCGCACCGGGGAGCTGTTTTTT

d_call: .
clone_size: .
j_call: TRBJ1-2
v_call: TRBV6-5
cdr3_aa: CASSYGQGPYGYTF
cdr3_nt: TGTGCCAGCAGTTATGGTCAAGGGCCCTATGGCTACACCTTC

d_call: .
clone_size: once
j_call: TRBJ1-6
v_call: TRBV4-1
cdr3_aa: CASSQDQTGVGSPLHF
cdr3_nt: TGCGCCAGCAGCCAAGATCAAACCGGGGTAGGATCACCCCTCCACTTT

d_call: TRBD1
clone_size: .
j_call: TRBJ1-2
v_call: TRBV2
cdr3_aa: CASSPNRGYYGYTF
cdr3_nt: TGTGCCAGCAGTCCCAACAGGGGTTACTATGGCTACACCTTC

d_call: .
clone_size: .
j_call: TRBJ2-2
v_call: TRBV12-5
cdr3_aa: CASGLWRENTGELFF
cdr3_nt: TGTGCTAGTGGCCTTTGGCGGGAGAACACCGGGGAGCTGTTTTTT

d_call: .
clone_size: .
j_call: TRBJ2-1
v_call: TRBV5-1
cdr3_aa: CASSPGLPSSYNEQFF
cdr3_nt: TGCGCCAGCAGCCCGGGACTTCCGAGCTCCTACAATGAGCAGTTCTTC

d_call: .
clone_size: .
j_call: TRBJ1-5
v_call: TRBV6-1
cdr3_aa: CASSERPVNQPQHF
cdr3_nt: TGTGCCAGCAGTGAACGTCCCGTTAATCAGCCCCAGCATTTT

d_call: .
clone_size: .
j_call: TRBJ2-1
v_call: TRBV5-1
cdr3_aa: CASSSKPGPEFF
cdr3_nt: TGCGCCAGCAGCTCGAAACCGGGACCGGAGTTCTTC

d_call: .
clone_size: .
j_call: TRBJ2-7
v_call: TRBV4-3
cdr3_aa: CASSQVAGSSYEQYF
cdr3_nt: TGCGCCAGCAGCCAAGTTGCGGGGAGCTCCTACGAGCAGTACTTC

d_call: .
clone_size: .
j_call: TRBJ2-3
v_call: TRBV5-1
cdr3_aa: CASSFPGTDTQYF
cdr3_nt: TGCGCCAGCAGCTTCCCGGGGACCGATACGCAGTATTTT

d_call: .
clone_size: .
j_call: TRBJ2-5
v_call: TRBV9
cdr3_aa: CASSVEGRETQYF
cdr3_nt: TGTGCCAGCAGCGTAGAAGGACGAGAGACCCAGTACTTC

d_call: .
clone_size: .
j_call: TRBJ2-2
v_call: TRBV7-9
cdr3_aa: CASSFGQSNTGELFF
cdr3_nt: TGTGCCAGCAGCTTTGGCCAGTCGAACACCGGGGAGCTGTTTTTT

d_call: TRBD1
clone_size: .
j_call: TRBJ1-2
v_call: TRBV28
cdr3_aa: CASSLVDRAYGYTF
cdr3_nt: TGTGCCAGCAGTTTGGTCGACAGGGCCTATGGCTACACCTTC

d_call: .
clone_size: .
j_call: TRBJ2-3
v_call: TRBV7-9
cdr3_aa: CASRALGLSGTDTQYF
cdr3_nt: TGTGCCAGCAGGGCTTTGGGACTCTCGGGCACAGATACGCAGTATTTT

d_call: .
clone_size: .
j_call: TRBJ1-1
v_call: TRBV28
cdr3_aa: CASSWGDTEAFF
cdr3_nt: TGTGCCAGCAGCTGGGGGGACACTGAAGCTTTCTTT

d_call: .
clone_size: many
j_call: TRBJ2-5
v_call: TRBV20-1
cdr3_aa: CSARAWGTQYF
cdr3_nt: TGCAGTGCTAGGGCCTGGGGGACCCAGTACTTC

d_call: TRBD2
clone_size: once
j_call: TRBJ2-3
v_call: TRBV4-1
cdr3_aa: CASSQDPLAGHTDTQYF
cdr3_nt: TGCGCCAGCAGCCAAGATCCACTAGCGGGACATACAGATACGCAGTATTTT

d_call: TRBD1
clone_size: .
j_call: TRBJ2-2
v_call: TRBV28
cdr3_aa: CASSLDRDGAGELFF
cdr3_nt: TGTGCCAGCAGTTTAGACAGGGATGGGGCCGGGGAGCTGTTTTTT

d_call: .
clone_size: .
j_call: TRBJ2-3
v_call: TRBV19
cdr3_aa: CASSMVPPDTQYF
cdr3_nt: TGTGCCAGTAGTATGGTTCCCCCAGATACGCAGTATTTT

d_call: TRBD1
clone_size: .
j_call: TRBJ1-5
v_call: TRBV18
cdr3_aa: CASSPGQGVEPQHF
cdr3_nt: TGTGCCAGCTCACCGGGACAGGGCGTGGAGCCCCAGCATTTT

d_call: .
clone_size: .
j_call: TRBJ2-3
v_call: TRBV27
cdr3_aa: CASIIRSGYTDTQYF
cdr3_nt: TGTGCCAGCATTATAAGGAGCGGATACACAGATACGCAGTATTTT

d_call: .
clone_size: .
j_call: TRBJ1-5
v_call: TRBV6-1
cdr3_aa: CANGGGNQPQHF
cdr3_nt: TGTGCCAACGGTGGGGGGAATCAGCCCCAGCATTTT

d_call: .
clone_size: .
j_call: TRBJ1-6
v_call: TRBV7-9
cdr3_aa: CASSSGHRDSPLHF
cdr3_nt: TGTGCCAGCAGCTCAGGACACAGGGATTCACCCCTCCACTTT

d_call: .
clone_size: .
j_call: TRBJ1-1
v_call: TRBV7-2
cdr3_aa: CASSRETRNTEAFF
cdr3_nt: TGTGCCAGCAGTCGCGAGACACGGAACACTGAAGCTTTCTTT

d_call: .
clone_size: .
j_call: TRBJ2-5
v_call: TRBV6-5
cdr3_aa: CASRQSEETQYF
cdr3_nt: TGTGCCAGCAGACAGAGTGAAGAGACCCAGTACTTC

d_call: TRBD2
clone_size: .
j_call: TRBJ2-6
v_call: TRBV9
cdr3_aa: CASSDGGGTGANVLTF
cdr3_nt: TGTGCCAGCAGCGATGGGGGAGGGACTGGGGCCAACGTCCTGACTTTC

d_call: TRBD2
clone_size: .
j_call: TRBJ2-7
v_call: TRBV6-5
cdr3_aa: CASSYAAGGTYEQYF
cdr3_nt: TGTGCCAGCAGTTACGCGGCGGGGGGGACCTACGAGCAGTACTTC

d_call: .
clone_size: once
j_call: TRBJ1-2
v_call: TRBV4-3
cdr3_aa: CASSQVEGAGYTF
cdr3_nt: TGCGCCAGCAGCCAAGTAGAAGGCGCTGGCTACACCTTC

d_call: TRBD1
clone_size: once
j_call: TRBJ1-2
v_call: TRBV19
cdr3_aa: CASEVALLTGTYGYTF
cdr3_nt: TGTGCCAGTGAAGTCGCTCTCTTGACAGGGACATATGGCTACACCTTC

d_call: .
clone_size: once
j_call: TRBJ2-7
v_call: TRBV6-5
cdr3_aa: CASSMRQGSNEQYF
cdr3_nt: TGTGCCAGCTCTATGAGGCAGGGTTCGAACGAGCAGTACTTC

d_call: TRBD2
clone_size: .
j_call: TRBJ2-7
v_call: TRBV29-1
cdr3_aa: CSVHVLAGGAYEQYF
cdr3_nt: TGCAGCGTCCACGTTCTAGCGGGAGGTGCGTACGAGCAGTACTTC

d_call: .
clone_size: .
j_call: TRBJ1-4
v_call: TRBV5-4
cdr3_aa: CASSSQGAHEKLFF
cdr3_nt: TGTGCCAGCAGCTCCCAGGGAGCGCATGAAAAACTGTTTTTT

d_call: TRBD1
clone_size: .
j_call: TRBJ1-2
v_call: TRBV2
cdr3_aa: CATSTQGVNYGYTF
cdr3_nt: TGTGCCACCAGTACACAGGGGGTTAACTATGGCTACACCTTC

d_call: TRBD1
clone_size: .
j_call: TRBJ2-7
v_call: TRBV9
cdr3_aa: CASSVAQGAREQYF
cdr3_nt: TGTGCCAGCAGCGTAGCCCAGGGGGCTAGAGAGCAGTACTTC